One T cell receptor beta chain is described in this entry. This same CDR3 is encoded by further DNA sequences in the sample. The data originate from a study of blood T cell repertoires in COVID-19. From germline, CDR1 is SGHDT and CDR2 YYEEEE. Trimming pared 4 bases from V and 4 bases from J, leaving 14 bases between. CDR3 length: 14 amino acids. The table came from immunoSEQ multiplex PCR; TCRdb's copy has only in-frame clones and leaves some out. The sample contains 400,000 or so clones, approximately 86% of which appear only once. The sample consisted of peripheral blood. This TCR derives from a human donor in a cohort sampled during active COVID-19. J is TRBJ1-1 and V is TRBV5-6; TRBD1 might be the D (5 bases). The CDR3 DNA reads TGTGCCAGCAGCCTGGAGCAGGGTAGCACTGAAGCTTTCTTT. Translating it yields CASSLEQGSTEAFF.